These T cell receptor beta chains were read from a single sample in a study of identical twins. TCRdb used MiXCR to reprocess the 5' RACE reads, holding one entry per CDR3 protein. The sample lists about 890,000 distinct CDR3 sequences; 9% to 15% were seen once. The same sample was also used in a study of yellow fever vaccine responses in identical twins.

The sequenced sample consisted of PBMCs. Every receptor here comes from a young woman in good health. Both conserved end residues are part of each CDR3. D genes are given only for firm matches. Not all rows give a size; the values are once, few, many and, for expanded clones, a class.

D	size	V	J	DNA	CDR3
.	.	TRBV3-1	TRBJ2-5	TGTGCCAGCAGCCAAGATAGAAGGGCCTGGGGAGAGACCCAGTACTTC	CASSQDRRAWGETQYF
TRBD2	.	TRBV2	TRBJ2-1	TGTGCCAGCAGTGATCCCGGGACTAGCGGGGGGGTTGAGCAGTTCTTC	CASSDPGTSGGVEQFF
.	many	TRBV5-6	TRBJ2-1	TGTGCCAGCAGCTTGGCCGGCCAGTATGAGCAGTTCTTC	CASSLAGQYEQFF
.	.	TRBV28	TRBJ2-1	TGTGCCAGCAGCAAGGGATTCAGCCCCTACAATGAGCAGTTCTTC	CASSKGFSPYNEQFF
.	.	TRBV5-1	TRBJ2-7	TGCGCCAGCAGCCATATCAAGTTAAACTCCTACGAGCAGTACTTC	CASSHIKLNSYEQYF
.	few	TRBV5-1	TRBJ2-3	TGCGCCAGCGGGTTGAACCCTGGACCCACAGATACGCAGTATTTT	CASGLNPGPTDTQYF
TRBD1	few	TRBV7-6	TRBJ2-1	TGTGCCAGCAGCCCCCGAGTGGGGACAGGGGCTTCGAGCTCCTACAATGAGCAGTTCTTC	CASSPRVGTGASSSYNEQFF
.	few	TRBV12-3/TRBV12-4	TRBJ2-1	TGTGCCAGCGTTGGTGTTTGGTCAAAGACTAGTATCGATGAGCAGTTCTTC	CASVGVWSKTSIDEQFF
TRBD1	.	TRBV11-1	TRBJ2-1	TGTGCCAGCAGCTTAGCCCTGCCGGGATGGGCAGGGGGCGGTGAGCAGTTCTTC	CASSLALPGWAGGGEQFF
.	few	TRBV6-5	TRBJ1-6	TGTGCCAGCAGTTACGCGACCGTGGACGGAGATAATTCACCCCTCCACTTT	CASSYATVDGDNSPLHF
TRBD2	many	TRBV24-1	TRBJ2-1	TGTGCCACCAGTGACTACTCCGGGACTAGTGATGAGCAGTTCTTC	CATSDYSGTSDEQFF
TRBD2	few	TRBV11-2	TRBJ2-3	TGTGCCAGCGAGGGACTAGCGGGAGGCGGGGGCACAGATACGCAGTATTTT	CASEGLAGGGGTDTQYF
.	.	TRBV7-9	TRBJ2-2	TGTTTACAAGACGGAGGGGGAAACACCGGGGAGCTGTTTTTT	CLQDGGGNTGELFF
.	few	TRBV25-1	TRBJ2-5	TGTGCCAGCAGTTGGGGAAAAGAGACCCAGTACTTC	CASSWGKETQYF
.	.	TRBV11-3	TRBJ2-1	TGTGCCAGCAGCTTAGTTGCAGAAGCCTACAATGAGCAGTTCTTC	CASSLVAEAYNEQFF
.	few	TRBV7-8	TRBJ2-7	TGTGCCAGCAGCCCAAAAGGGATTGGACTGTACGAGCAGTACTTC	CASSPKGIGLYEQYF
.	.	TRBV4-1	TRBJ2-3	TGCGCCAGCAGCCACACCGGGACCGTAAGCACAGATACGCAGTATTTT	CASSHTGTVSTDTQYF
TRBD2	many	TRBV4-1	TRBJ2-7	TGCGCCAGCAGCCAAGAGGGACTAGCGGGAGGGCCCTACGAGCAGTACTTC	CASSQEGLAGGPYEQYF
.	many	TRBV5-5	TRBJ1-1	TGTGCCAGCAGCGTCATCAGGGGAGCGAACACTGAAGCTTTCTTT	CASSVIRGANTEAFF
.	.	TRBV6-1	TRBJ2-3	TGTGCCAGCAGTGACGGGGGAATCACAGATACGCAGTATTTT	CASSDGGITDTQYF
.	few	TRBV5-5	TRBJ2-1	TGTGCCAGCAGCCCTCTAGCGAAGTCCTACAATGAGCAGTTCTTC	CASSPLAKSYNEQFF
.	few	TRBV6-5	TRBJ1-1	TGTGCCAGCAGTTACGGGGGAAACATGAACACTGAAGCTTTCTTT	CASSYGGNMNTEAFF
TRBD2	many	TRBV4-2	TRBJ2-5	TGTGCCAGCAGCCGACGACTAGCGGGAGTAGGGGAGACCCAGTACTTC	CASSRRLAGVGETQYF
.	few	TRBV24-1	TRBJ2-1	TGTGCCACCAGTGATTTCAAGGGTGAGCAGTTCTTC	CATSDFKGEQFF
.	few	TRBV4-1	TRBJ2-2	TGCGCCAGCAGCCAAGATTCGAGGGAACCAGAGCTGTTTTTT	CASSQDSREPELFF
TRBD2	.	TRBV7-3	TRBJ2-3	TGTGCCAGCAGCTTAACACACGGACTAGCGGGAGATACGCAGTATTTT	CASSLTHGLAGDTQYF
TRBD2	many	TRBV29-1	TRBJ2-1	TGCAGCGTTGAATCCCGGGAGGACTACAATGAGCAGTTCTTC	CSVESREDYNEQFF
TRBD1	.	TRBV7-9	TRBJ2-5	TGTGCCAGCAGGAGGGGGCAGACAGGGATGAAAGAGACCCAGTACTTC	CASRRGQTGMKETQYF
TRBD2	few	TRBV6-1	TRBJ2-1	TGTGCCAGCAGCGCCACCTCTAGCGGGGGGGCTTTCAATGAGCAGTTCTTC	CASSATSSGGAFNEQFF
.	.	TRBV6-5	TRBJ2-3	TGTGCCAGCAGCTACAGGGTAACTAGCACAGATACGCAGTATTTT	CASSYRVTSTDTQYF
.	many	TRBV12-3/TRBV12-4	TRBJ1-2	TGTGCCAGCAGTTTAGGACAGGCCCTCTCCAGGCTGGGCTACACCTTC	CASSLGQALSRLGYTF
.	few	TRBV7-9	TRBJ2-2	TGTGCCAGCAGCTTAGACCTGATCCAGCGGACGACCGGGGAGCTGTTTTTT	CASSLDLIQRTTGELFF
TRBD2	.	TRBV28	TRBJ2-3	TGTGCCAGTATGAGCGGGGGGGCTTCCGTAACAGATACGCAGTATTTT	CASMSGGASVTDTQYF
.	.	TRBV12-3/TRBV12-4	TRBJ2-2	TGTGCCAGCATGGCGGGTCTACCGCCCGGGGAGCTGTTTTTT	CASMAGLPPGELFF
TRBD2	few	TRBV3-1	TRBJ2-3	TGTGCCAGCAGCCAAGACGGACTAGCGGGAACGGGTTGGTCAGATACGCAGTATTTT	CASSQDGLAGTGWSDTQYF
TRBD2	.	TRBV25-1	TRBJ2-1	TGTGCCAGCAGCGTAACTAGCGGAAACAATGAGCAGTTCTTC	CASSVTSGNNEQFF
.	.	TRBV18	TRBJ2-1	TGTGCCAGCTCACAAAACCTCAACGGACGGAATGAGCAGTTCTTC	CASSQNLNGRNEQFF
.	.	TRBV5-5	TRBJ2-2	TGTGCCAGCAGCTTGGAGAAGGGGACCGGGGAGCTGTTTTTT	CASSLEKGTGELFF
TRBD2	many	TRBV12-3/TRBV12-4	TRBJ2-3	TGTGCCAGCAGTTTATTGGTCACTCTAGCGGCAACAGATACGCAGTATTTT	CASSLLVTLAATDTQYF
TRBD1	.	TRBV15	TRBJ2-4	TGTGCCACCAGCACCGGGACAGAAGTGATTCAGTACTTC	CATSTGTEVIQYF